Sequencing of this TCR beta chain was carried out in a study of blood T cells in healthy people across ages. The study, taken as a whole, reports: Age showed a roughly linear inverse relationship with TCR beta diversity per million T cells.

The use of a sample-barcoded 5' primer and a J-beta primer mix characterized a second PCR of roughly 6 to 11 cycles. Sequencing recovered at least 2.5 million CDR3-containing paired-end reads from each sample. Via MiXCR, TCRdb re-called the 5' RACE reads, giving one row per CDR3 protein. The sample holds roughly 730,000 distinct CDR3 sequences, around 50% seen once. The CDR3 is 13 amino acids. Trimming took off 3 bases at V and 4 bases at J, with 12 bases between the two ends. Germline CDR1 SQVTM, CDR2 ANQGSEA. The sample providers were healthy Caucasian people from Russia, aged about 6 to 90. A few counts support this clonotype. Its antigen is undetermined.

Sequenced input: blood. This clonotype originated in a man in his forties in good health. The rearrangement joins TRBV29-1 to TRBJ2-5; D call uncertain. The CDR3 reads CSVDGQGIETQYF. CDR3 DNA sequence: TGCAGCGTTGATGGCCAAGGGATAGAGACCCAGTACTTC.